These 24 T cell receptor beta chains originate from one sample sequenced in a study of beta chain features in type 1 diabetes (dated by TCRdb to between 2018 and 2020). General conclusions and limits of the study: A moderate but significant shortening of TCRB CDR3 length was observed in type 1 diabetes patients in all four CD4+ subsets.

The method behind the library was the immunoSEQ multiplex PCR assay. The entire isolated RNA was reverse transcribed using the High Capacity cDNA Reverse Transcription Kit, and thus expressed TCRB transcripts were sequenced. TCRdb re-hosts the immuneACCESS table, in-frame sequences only. Its copies lack some clones; in the studies checked, an unresolved V gene accounts for under half of them, and the cause for the rest is not known. The sample table lists under 150,000 clones, 17% of them with a count of one. Roughly 2.6% of the sample is in the top ten clones. Antigens for these TCRs are unknown. Sequencing was done on a sample of central memory CD4+ T cells from blood. The receptors stem from a young man with type 1 diabetes.

This rearrangement joins TRBV2 to TRBJ1-2; 7 nucleotides line up with TRBD1. V was clipped by 6 bases and J by 3 bases; unmatched bases: 7. CDR1 and CDR2 (germline): SNHLY, FYNNEI. The CDR3 is 14 residues long. The CDR3 here is CASSPRQGYYGYTF. The CDR3 nucleotides are TGTGCCAGCAGCCCCAGACAGGGTTACTATGGCTACACCTTC.

V is TRBV28 and J is TRBJ2-7; no definite D call. V lost 2 bases and J 2 bases, leaving 13 bases between the germline ends. CDR3 length: 15 amino acids. Germline V lookup: CDR1 MDHEN, CDR2 SYDVKM. The CDR3 here is CASSLIGQRAYEQYF. CDR3 bases: TGTGCCAGCAGTTTAATCGGGCAGCGTGCCTACGAGCAGTACTTC.

This clone showed up just a few times. This chain uses TRBV27 with TRBJ1-1; D not certain. The CDR3 totals 14 residues. V dropped 5 bases and J dropped 1 base, with 11 bases sitting between them. Germline V CDR1 and CDR2: MNHEY, SMNVEV (reference sequence). The CDR3 protein is CASSPQVGNTEAFF. CDR3 nucleotides: TGTGCCAGCAGTCCCCAGGTTGGGAACACTGAAGCTTTCTTT.

The V and J genes are TRBV7-2 and TRBJ2-7, with no clear D. Deletions cut 1 base from V and 3 bases from J, with 7 bases between. The CDR3 consists of 13 residues. CDR1 and CDR2 (germline): SGHTA, FQGNSA. The CDR3 sequence: CASSLGVLYEQYF. The CDR3 DNA is TGTGCCAGCAGCTTAGGAGTCCTCTACGAGCAGTACTTC.

On this clone itself: The junction and the germline gene differ at one end; a read error may be behind it. The CDR3 bases are TGTGCCAGCAGCTTAAATTCTGGGGCCAACGGCCTGACTTTC. This sequence encodes CASSLNSGANGLTF. The V gene is TRBV7-2, the J gene TRBJ2-6, with a possible D match to TRBD1 (5 bases). The CDR3 totals 14 residues. Per the germline V gene, CDR1 is SGHTA and CDR2 is FQGNSA.

This clone has a handful of counts. The chain links TRBV4-2 to TRBJ1-5; 7 bases line up with TRBD1. V shed 3 bases and J 5 bases; nucleotides not matched to a gene: 4. Looked up from germline, CDR1 is LGHNA and CDR2 is YNFKEQ. The CDR3 sequence is 14 residues long. CDR3 residues: CASSQNQGDQPQHF. The CDR3 DNA sequence: TGTGCCAGCAGCCAGAACCAGGGGGATCAGCCCCAGCATTTT.

The CDR3 reads CASTSPGKGEQFF. The CDR3 bases are TGTGCCAGCACTAGCCCGGGAAAGGGTGAGCAGTTCTTC. The chain combines TRBV6-1 with TRBJ2-1; weak D call: TRBD2 (5 bases). Trimming left V 7 bases short and J 9 bases short, with 16 bases between. CDR3 length: 13 amino acids. Looked up from germline, CDR1 is MNHNS and CDR2 is SASEGT.

This rearrangement joins TRBV18 to TRBJ2-3; D perhaps matches TRBD2 (5 bases). The CDR3 has 14 amino acids. V shed 1 base and J shed 5 bases, with 10 bases lying between them. Germline-derived CDR1 and CDR2 are KGHSH and LQKENI. CDR3 in DNA: TGTGCCAGCTCACCACTCCTAGGAGGAGATACGCAGTATTTT. Translating gives CASSPLLGGDTQYF.

This clone was observed a few times. The chain combines TRBV6-1 with TRBJ2-5, with D possibly matching TRBD2 (5 bases). The germline V and J ends were trimmed by 5 bases and 4 bases, with 14 bases remaining between them. The CDR3 length is 14 residues. Germline V lookup: CDR1 MNHNS, CDR2 SASEGT. The chain's CDR3 is CASSPRARAETQYF. The CDR3 DNA reads as TGTGCCAGCAGTCCACGGGCGAGGGCAGAGACCCAGTACTTC.

The V call is TRBV11-2, the J call TRBJ2-3; TRBD1 matches at 8 bases. Germline V CDR1 and CDR2: SGHAT, FQNNGV. The ends lost 7 bases at V and 4 bases at J; junction bases unmatched: 7. This CDR3 has 14 amino acids. The CDR3 loop is CASTRTGFADTQYF. Here the CDR3 DNA reads TGTGCCAGCACCCGGACAGGGTTTGCAGATACGCAGTATTTT.

In its sample, this clone was seen a few times. This sequence joins TRBV30 and TRBJ1-4; D perhaps matches TRBD1 (5 bases). This CDR3 is 14 amino acids long. V lost 0 bases, J lost 8 bases, and 13 bases lay in between. Germline CDR1 and CDR2: GTSNPN and SVGIG (reference sequence). This CDR3 reads CAWSVRGGSEKLFF. In nucleotides, the CDR3 is TGTGCCTGGAGTGTCCGGGGGGGAAGCGAAAAACTGTTTTTT. The complete variable domain, with remaining parts taken from reference TRBV30 and TRBJ1-4, reads SQTIHQWPATLVQPVGSPLSLECTVEGTSNPNLYWYRQAAGRGLQLLFYSVGIGQISSEVPQNLSASRPQDRQFILSSKKLLLSDSGFYLCAWSVRGGSEKLFFGSGTQLSVL.

V is TRBV5-6 and J is TRBJ2-1, with 8 nucleotides matching TRBD1. Germline V gene data show CDR1 as SGHDT and CDR2 as YYEEEE. The V segment lost 2 bases and the J segment 4 bases; nucleotides outside the gene matches: 8. This CDR3 comprises 16 residues. CDR3 in DNA: TGTGCCAGCAGCTTTATTTTGGGACAGGCATACAATGAGCAGTTCTTC. It yields the protein CASSFILGQAYNEQFF.

This clone has only a few counts. V usage is TRBV9 and J usage is TRBJ2-1; no reliable D call. The CDR3 runs to 12 residues. V shed 5 bases and J shed 9 bases, with 12 bases lying between them. CDR1 SGDLS and CDR2 YYNGEE come from the germline V gene. The CDR3 is CASRGVGGEQFF. In DNA, the CDR3 is TGTGCCAGCAGGGGTGTAGGTGGTGAGCAGTTCTTC.

This clone was observed a few times. The V call is TRBV5-1, the J call TRBJ1-1; D ambiguous. Germline V lookup: CDR1 SGHRS, CDR2 YFSETQ. Trimming took 2 bases from V and 7 from J, leaving 18 bases between them. There are 15 residues in the CDR3. CDR3 sequence (DNA): TGCGCCAGCAGCTTAACACGGGAACGCGACGATGAAGCTTTCTTT. This translates into CASSLTRERDDEAFF.

The genes are TRBV28 and TRBJ2-1, with 9 bases identical to TRBD2. CDR1 MDHEN and CDR2 SYDVKM come from the germline V gene. The CDR3 totals 14 residues. Losses at the gene ends were 3 bases for V and 8 bases for J; bases not matched to a gene: 5. The CDR3 loop reads CASSLWGGRDEQFF. The CDR3 nucleotides are TGTGCCAGCAGTTTGTGGGGCGGGAGGGATGAGCAGTTCTTC.

This clone was seen only a few times. The sample has other DNA sequences that encode this CDR3 too. V usage is TRBV6-5 and J usage is TRBJ1-2; 8 bases line up with TRBD1. The CDR3 covers 14 residues. Losses at the gene ends were 5 bases for V and 3 bases for J; bases not matched to a gene: 5. Germline V gene sequence: CDR1 MNHEY, CDR2 SVGAGI. CDR3 sequence (DNA): TGTGCCAGCAGTCCCGGGACAGGCCACTATGGCTACACCTTC. Translating gives CASSPGTGHYGYTF.

The rearrangement links TRBV7-9 to TRBJ2-1; the match to TRBD2 covers 10 bases. The length of the CDR3 is 15 residues. V gave up 1 base and J gave up 8 bases; unmatched junction bases: 5. Germline CDR1 reads SEHNR; CDR2 reads FQNEAQ (reference sequence). CDR3 coding DNA: TGTGCCAGCAGCTTAGGGCTAGCGGGAGTGGATGAGCAGTTCTTC. This encodes CASSLGLAGVDEQFF.

This rearrangement joins TRBV5-1 to TRBJ2-3; TRBD2 is a possible D gene (6 bases). From germline, CDR1 is SGHRS and CDR2 YFSETQ. The CDR3 extends over 16 amino acids. V was clipped by 2 bases and J by 0 bases, with 13 bases between them. In DNA form, the CDR3 reads TGCGCCAGCAGCTTAGGAATAGCGGCTAGCACAGATACGCAGTATTTT. Translating it yields CASSLGIAASTDTQYF. Combining the CDR3 with reference TRBV5-1 and TRBJ2-3 gives the whole variable domain KAGVTQTPRYLIKTRGQQVTLSCSPISGHRSVSWYQQTPGQGLQFLFEYFSETQRNKGNFPGRFSGRQFSNSRSEMNVSTLELGDSALYLCASSLGIAASTDTQYFGPGTRLTVL.

This clone has a handful of counts. The chain has TRBV10-3 and TRBJ2-7; D may be TRBD1 (6 bases). The V end was cut by 11 bases, the J end by 6 bases, with 17 bases between. The CDR3 runs 12 residues. Germline lookup yields CDR1 ENHRY and CDR2 SYGVKD. The CDR3 DNA reads as TGTGCCGCACGAAGAGGGGGATCCGAGCAGTACTTC. Its translation: CAARRGGSEQYF.

This clone was observed many times. This sequence joins TRBV6-5 and TRBJ2-5; 7 nucleotides agree with TRBD1. The CDR3 is 13 residues long. From germline, CDR1 is MNHEY and CDR2 SVGAGI. V lost 5 bases and J lost 1; bases outside the gene matches: 1. Written as DNA, the CDR3 is TGTGCCAGCAGTCGACAGGGCCAAGAGACCCAGTACTTC. Its translation is CASSRQGQETQYF.

In its sample, this clone was seen a few times. The V gene is TRBV12-1, the J gene TRBJ2-1; the table gives TRBD2 as D, unverified against the DNA. TRBV12-1 is shown as a pseudogene. The CDR3 extends over 14 amino acids. CDR3 in amino acids: CASSFASPCNEQFF. The CDR3 nucleotides read TGTGCCAGCAGCTTTGCGTCTCCTTGCAATGAGCAGTTCTTC.

The V gene is TRBV5-4, the J gene TRBJ2-3; 7 nucleotides match TRBD2. The CDR3 runs to 16 residues. Germline-derived CDR1 and CDR2 are SGHNT and YYREEE (reference sequence). V gave up 4 bases and J gave up 3 bases; unmatched junction bases: 11. The CDR3 DNA follows: TGTGCCAGCAGCCCTAATAGCGGGCCTTCAACAGATACGCAGTATTTT. Translation gives CASSPNSGPSTDTQYF.

The chain links TRBV10-3 to TRBJ2-1; D is uncertain. The CDR3 has 13 amino acids. Germline-derived CDR1 and CDR2 are ENHRY and SYGVKD. V was pared by 11 bases and J by 9 bases, with 20 bases between. The CDR3 DNA is TGTGCCTCCGGAGACGGCCGACCCGGTGAGCAGTTCTTC. Translating it yields CASGDGRPGEQFF.

The chain uses TRBV5-1 and TRBJ1-6; D not resolved. The V end was cut by 4 bases, the J end by 10 bases, with 12 bases between. This CDR3 has 13 residues. Germline loops: CDR1 SGHRS, CDR2 YFSETQ. The CDR3 protein is CASSADSESPLHF. CDR3 nucleotide sequence: TGCGCCAGCAGCGCAGATTCGGAATCACCCCTCCACTTT. Full variable domain (rest looked up from reference TRBV5-1 and TRBJ1-6): KAGVTQTPRYLIKTRGQQVTLSCSPISGHRSVSWYQQTPGQGLQFLFEYFSETQRNKGNFPGRFSGRQFSNSRSEMNVSTLELGDSALYLCASSADSESPLHFGNGTRLTVT.